Each of the 18 T cell receptor beta chains below was sequenced from the same sample in a study of somatic mutations in cytotoxic T cells in rheumatoid arthritis. Sequencing was performed with immunoSEQ multiplex PCR; in TCRdb, only in-frame clones are kept and a portion is missing. The sample has some 14,000 clones, 70% to 75% seen once. The source material was CD8+ T cells sorted from blood. The origin of the receptors is an adult with rheumatoid arthritis.

The gene calls are TRBV5-1 and TRBJ2-1; 11 bases agree with TRBD2. The junction had 5 bases not matched to a gene; V was cut back by 4 bases and J by 5 bases. The CDR3 length is 15 residues. Germline CDR1 SGHRS, CDR2 YFSETQ. As DNA, the CDR3 is TGCGCCAGCAGCGATCTAGCGGGAGGTCACAATGAGCAGTTCTTC. It specifies CASSDLAGGHNEQFF.

The chain carries TRBV18 and TRBJ2-3; D unresolved. V dropped 2 bases and J dropped 0 bases, with 12 bases sitting between them. The V gene's germline CDR1 is KGHSH and CDR2 LQKENI. The CDR3 has 16 amino acids. CDR3 loop: CASSPVPLASTDTQYF. DNA for the CDR3: TGTGCCAGCTCACCAGTCCCCCTGGCTAGCACAGATACGCAGTATTTT.

The rearrangement uses TRBV4-2 and TRBJ1-1; D might be TRBD1 (5 bases). V lost 0 bases and J lost 0, with 11 bases in between. The CDR3 is made up of 16 amino acids. CDR1 and CDR2 from the germline V gene are LGHNA and YNFKEQ. The CDR3 region is CASSQDDSLMNTEAFF. Here the CDR3 DNA reads TGTGCCAGCAGCCAAGACGACAGTCTTATGAACACTGAAGCTTTCTTT.

V gene TRBV11-2 combines with J gene TRBJ2-7; D is uncertain. The germline CDR1 and CDR2 sequences are SGHAT and FQNNGV. CDR3 length: 12 residues. With 3 bases removed from V and 3 bases from J, the gap between germline ends came to 6 bases. In DNA form, the CDR3 reads TGTGCCAGCAGCTTCTCAATCTACGAGCAGTACTTC. Residues: CASSFSIYEQYF.

The chain joins TRBV27 to TRBJ2-7; D unresolved. Germline loops: CDR1 MNHEY, CDR2 SMNVEV (reference sequence). The CDR3 extends over 13 amino acids. The germline V and J ends were trimmed by 2 bases and 2 bases, with 7 bases remaining between them. The CDR3 protein is CASSLTEAYEQYF. Here the CDR3 DNA reads TGTGCCAGCAGTTTAACAGAGGCCTACGAGCAGTACTTC.

The chain links TRBV6-1 to TRBJ2-1, with D tentatively TRBD2 (6 bases). The CDR3 is made up of 15 amino acids. Trimming stripped 2 bases from V and 8 bases from J, with 16 bases between. Germline V gene data show CDR1 as MNHNS and CDR2 as SASEGT. The CDR3 here is CASSELQGGSDEQFF. DNA for the CDR3: TGTGCCAGCAGTGAATTGCAGGGAGGTAGTGATGAGCAGTTCTTC.

V is TRBV10-1 and J is TRBJ2-6; tentative D call: TRBD1 (5 bases). The CDR3 is made up of 16 amino acids. V was shortened by 4 bases and J by 1 base, with 11 bases between the two germline ends. Germline V gene data show CDR1 as WNHNN and CDR2 as SYGVQD (reference sequence). The CDR3 DNA reads TGCGCCAGCAGTGGCGACAGCCTGTCTGGGGCCAACGTCCTGACTTTC. The encoded protein is CASSGDSLSGANVLTF.

This chain connects TRBV29-1 to TRBJ2-3; 7 nucleotides match TRBD1. Germline V gives CDR1 SQVTM, CDR2 ANQGSEA. CDR3 length equals 15 residues. Trimming at V came to 4 bases and at J to 3 bases, leaving 10 bases not matched to a gene. The CDR3 DNA reads TGCAGCGTTGCCGCGACAGGGATCAGAACAGATACGCAGTATTTT. This codes for CSVAATGIRTDTQYF.

The chain couples TRBV27 to TRBJ2-6; D unclear. Germline CDR1 MNHEY, CDR2 SMNVEV (reference sequence). V lost 2 bases and J lost 4, with 6 bases in between. The CDR3 has 14 residues. In DNA form, the CDR3 reads TGTGCCAGCAGTTTAAATCGGGGGGCCAACGTCCTGACTTTC. This codes for CASSLNRGANVLTF.

V is TRBV4-1 and J is TRBJ1-5, with D tentatively TRBD1 (5 bases). V was cut by 0 bases and J by 11 bases, with 17 bases left in between. Germline values: CDR1 MGHRA, CDR2 YSYEKL. The CDR3 length is 15 residues. CDR3 region: CASSQDRAPARTQHF. The CDR3, as DNA: TGCGCCAGCAGCCAAGACAGGGCGCCAGCTAGGACCCAGCATTTT.

This clone showed up just a few times. The chain joins TRBV4-2 to TRBJ2-3, with TRBD2 matching over 11 bases. The CDR3 has 16 amino acids. Germline V gives CDR1 LGHNA, CDR2 YNFKEQ. The V and J ends lost 4 bases and 2 bases, in that order; junction bases with no gene match: 5. The CDR3 sequence: CASSPLAGGATDTQYF. In nucleotides, the CDR3 is TGTGCCAGCAGCCCTTTAGCGGGGGGGGCCACAGATACGCAGTATTTT.

This clone is a singleton in its sample. This chain joins TRBV27 and TRBJ2-1, with D tentatively TRBD2 (5 bases). This CDR3 region has 15 residues. V dropped 1 base and J dropped 0 bases, with 7 bases sitting between them. Germline V lookup: CDR1 MNHEY, CDR2 SMNVEV (reference sequence). CDR3 nucleotide sequence: TGTGCCAGCAGTTTATTAGCGCTCTCCTACAATGAGCAGTTCTTC. Translating it yields CASSLLALSYNEQFF.

The chain uses TRBV13 and TRBJ2-2; 7 nucleotides align to TRBD2. The V gene's germline CDR1 is PRHDT and CDR2 FYEKMQ (reference sequence). The CDR3 covers 14 residues. The trim removed 6 bases at V and 4 bases at J, leaving 5 bases unmatched. The CDR3 loop is CASREGGGTGELFF. DNA of the CDR3: TGTGCCAGCAGGGAAGGCGGGGGCACCGGGGAGCTGTTTTTT.

This clone was seen a handful of times. The chain has TRBV13 and TRBJ2-5; D gene uncertain. The germline V and J ends were trimmed by 1 base and 5 bases, with 11 bases remaining between them. CDR1 is PRHDT and CDR2 is FYEKMQ in the germline V gene (reference sequence). The CDR3 is 14 amino acids. CDR3 loop: CASSLARVGETQYF. The CDR3 nucleotides are TGTGCCAGCAGCTTAGCCCGGGTCGGGGAGACCCAGTACTTC.

V usage is TRBV5-1 and J usage is TRBJ1-2, with a tentative D call TRBD1 (5 bases). This CDR3 spans 15 amino acids. The germline CDR1 and CDR2 sequences are SGHRS and YFSETQ. V was trimmed by 4 bases and J by 4 bases, leaving 17 bases between them. CDR3 loop: CASSQQTGDLYGYTF. The CDR3 coding sequence is TGCGCCAGCAGCCAACAGACCGGGGACCTCTATGGCTACACCTTC.

This rearrangement joins TRBV5-5 to TRBJ2-1, with TRBD1 as a possible D gene (5 bases). Germline lookup yields CDR1 SGHKS and CDR2 YYEKEE (reference sequence). The CDR3 has 15 residues. V was shortened by 2 bases and J by 7 bases, with 16 bases between the two germline ends. The DNA for the CDR3 is TGTGCCAGCAGCTTTGGGGCAGGGTACACAAATGAGCAGTTCTTC. It is translated as CASSFGAGYTNEQFF.

The chain combines TRBV7-9 with TRBJ2-1; D gene ambiguous. This CDR3 has 12 residues. Germline V gene lookup returns CDR1 SEHNR and CDR2 FQNEAQ (reference sequence). Deletions cut 5 bases from V and 4 bases from J, with 6 bases between. In nucleotides, the CDR3 is TGTGCCAGCAGCCCTCGGTACAATGAGCAGTTCTTC. Its translation: CASSPRYNEQFF.

V gene TRBV29-1 combines with J gene TRBJ2-7; D possibly corresponds to TRBD2 (6 bases). CDR1 SQVTM and CDR2 ANQGSEA come from the germline V gene. The CDR3 runs to 12 residues. Trimming removed 6 bases from V and 2 bases from J, with 11 bases in between. CDR3 coding DNA: TGCAGCGTGGGACTGGATACCTACGAGCAGTACTTC. Its protein is CSVGLDTYEQYF.